This T cell receptor (beta chain) is from a study of T cell repertoires in ileal Crohn's disease. Study background: About half of patients got postoperative therapy: approximately twelve thiopurines, approximately 18 anti-TNF.

As concerns this clone: Its cognate antigen is unknown.

The CDR3 runs to 15 residues. CDR1 and CDR2 from the germline V gene are PRHDT and FYEKMQ (reference sequence). V was clipped by 4 bases and J by 6 bases, with 16 bases between them. Assay: immunoSEQ multiplex PCR; the TCRdb copy retains only in-frame clones and omits some. The table has approximately 9,000 clones, roughly four fifths seen once. Overall study findings and caveats: Clonal expansions were more frequent in active smokers than non-smokers at surgery.

The V and J genes are TRBV13 and TRBJ2-1, with D possibly being TRBD1 (6 bases). The sequencing input was ileal tissue. The origin of this receptor is an adult with Crohn's disease. Written as DNA, the CDR3 is TGTGCCAGCAGCTCCGAGGACAGTGCGACCAATGAGCAGTTCTTC. It encodes CASSSEDSATNEQFF.